This T cell receptor beta chain was identified in a study of beta chain features in type 1 diabetes. Study-wide results and caveats: Cells that show high TCR expression could be over-represented by cDNA sequencing. Shortening that was moderate but significant affected the TCRB CDR3s of Type 1 diabetes patients in all four CD4+ subsets. In patients and controls equally, PCR might favor templates that are shorter.

cDNA synthesis used the whole RNA isolate, giving expressed TCRB sequences. Profiling relied on immunoSEQ multiplex PCR, and the TCRdb table lists in-frame clones only, not all of them. The data contain roughly 730,000 clones, 13% of them singletons. As regards this clone: Its specificity is not known.

The authors sorted CD4+ naive, central memory, regulatory and stem cell-like memory cells via CD45RO/CCR7/CD25/CD127/CD95/CD27. This clonotype was sampled from a man between 18 and 29 years old with type 1 diabetes. Sequencing was done on a sample of naive CD4+ T cells from blood.

The CDR3 nucleotides read TGTGCCAGCAGCTTTATTGTCGAGCAGTACTTC. Amino acid sequence: CASSFIVEQYF. The chain combines TRBV7-2 with TRBJ2-7, with D uncertain. The CDR3 is made up of 11 amino acids. Trimming took off 3 bases at V and 6 bases at J, with 6 bases between the two ends. Germline V CDR1 and CDR2: SGHTA, FQGNSA.